This T cell receptor (beta chain) was sequenced in a study of molecular identifiers for immune sequencing clone quantification. Study outcomes and limitations: Jurkat TCR RNA from one cell was spiked into around 1 million naive cells, and it was reportedly detectable there.

Comment on this clonotype: Its antigen is unknown.

With V trimmed by 5 bases and J by 9 bases, 14 bases remained unmatched. The CDR3 consists of 16 residues. Germline CDR1 SEHNR, CDR2 FQNEAQ (reference sequence). With listed TCR primers and previously described methods, bulk TCR libraries were prepared. TCRdb reprocessed the PCR reads with MiXCR, giving one entry per CDR3 protein. This sample has some 650,000 distinct CDR3 sequences, with 20% found just once. The TCR sequence derives from a human donor in good health. Some libraries in this study had Jurkat cell RNA spiked in. Sequencing was done on a sample of naive CD8+ T cells from blood, with Jurkat cell RNA spiked in. Subset described: FACS-sorted CD8+CD4-CCR7+CD45RA+ naive T cells. This rearrangement joins TRBV7-9 to TRBJ1-3; 9 bases are shared with TRBD1. The CDR3 region is CASSINQNRGRVTIYF. Here the CDR3 DNA reads TGTGCCAGCAGCATAAACCAAAACAGGGGGCGAGTCACCATATATTTT. Supplemented by reference TRBV7-9 and TRBJ1-3, the full variable domain reads DTGVSQNPRHKITKRGQNVTFRCDPISEHNRLYWYRQTLGQGPEFLTYFQNEAQLEKSRLLSDRFSAERPKGSFSTLEIQRTEQGDSAMYLCASSINQNRGRVTIYFGEGSWLTVV.